Presented here are 11 T cell receptor beta chains from one specimen sequenced in a study of blood T cell repertoires in COVID-19. Produced via immunoSEQ multiplex PCR; TCRdb's table is partial and in-frame only. The sample has 270,000 or so clones, around 92% seen once. The sample was peripheral blood. The receptors originated from a woman between 25 and 40 years old with COVID-19, enrolled during active disease.

This clone has more than one count but fewer than ten. The V gene is TRBV19, the J gene TRBJ2-7; the match to TRBD1 covers 7 bases. The CDR3 totals 12 residues. The germline V gene encodes CDR1 LNHDA and CDR2 SQIVND (reference sequence). With V trimmed by 6 bases and J by 5 bases, 4 bases remained unmatched. The CDR3 nucleotides read TGTGCCAGTAGCGCCACAGGGGACGAGCAGTACTTC. Its translation is CASSATGDEQYF. The whole variable domain, remainder taken from reference TRBV19 and TRBJ2-7, is DGGITQSPKYLFRKEGQNVTLSCEQNLNHDAMYWYRQDPGQGLRLIYYSQIVNDFQKGDIAEGYSVSREKKESFPLTVTSAQKNPTAFYLCASSATGDEQYFGPGTRLTVT.

The chain joins TRBV29-1 to TRBJ1-2; no clear D. The CDR3 is 14 amino acids. V gave up 3 bases and J gave up 1 base, with 12 bases separating them. From germline, CDR1 is SQVTM and CDR2 ANQGSEA. The CDR3 loop reads CSVEAGSINYGYTF. As DNA, the CDR3 is TGCAGCGTTGAGGCAGGATCAATTAACTATGGCTACACCTTC.

The rearrangement uses TRBV5-1 and TRBJ2-1; 10 positions match TRBD2. V lost 4 bases, J lost 3 bases, and 4 bases stayed unmatched. CDR1 and CDR2 (germline): SGHRS, YFSETQ. The CDR3 contains 15 residues. The CDR3 is CASSGTSVDYNEQFF. The CDR3 DNA sequence: TGCGCCAGCAGCGGGACTAGCGTAGACTACAATGAGCAGTTCTTC.

This rearrangement joins TRBV19 to TRBJ1-6; D gene uncertain. Trimming shortened V by 4 bases and J by 3 bases, and 13 bases separated the two germline ends. CDR1 and CDR2 from the germline V gene are LNHDA and SQIVND (reference sequence). The CDR3 has 16 residues. The CDR3 is CASSRLGEYYNSPLHF. The CDR3 nucleotides read TGTGCCAGTAGTAGGCTTGGGGAGTACTATAATTCACCCCTCCACTTT.

V gene TRBV5-1 combines with J gene TRBJ1-3; a possible D gene is TRBD1 (5 bases). The CDR3 is made up of 16 amino acids. V lost 4 bases and J lost 0, with 14 bases in between. CDR1 is SGHRS, CDR2 YFSETQ, per germline. In DNA, the CDR3 is TGCGCCAGCAGCCTGACAGTCGCCGCCTCTGGAAACACCATATATTTT. Translated: CASSLTVAASGNTIYF.

The chain has TRBV6-2 or TRBV6-3 and TRBJ1-6; 9 bases match TRBD1. The CDR3 is 16 amino acids. The V gene end was trimmed by 0 bases and the J gene end by 7 bases; junction bases not matched to a gene: 4. Germline V gene sequence: CDR1 MNHEY, CDR2 SVGEGT. CDR3 nucleotides: TGTGCCAGCAGTTACTCGACGGGACAGGGCAATTCACCCCTCCACTTT. This sequence encodes CASSYSTGQGNSPLHF.

The chain joins TRBV20-1 to TRBJ2-7; D ambiguous. Germline CDR1 and CDR2: DFQATT and SNEGSKA (reference sequence). The CDR3 consists of 11 residues. The germline V and J ends were trimmed by 1 base and 2 bases, with 3 bases remaining between them. Written as DNA, the CDR3 is TGCAGTGCTAGAGCGGCCTACGAGCAGTACTTC. Translated: CSARAAYEQYF.

V is TRBV11-2 and J is TRBJ2-7; 7 positions agree with TRBD1. The CDR3 has 13 residues. Per the germline V gene, CDR1 is SGHAT and CDR2 is FQNNGV. With 4 bases clipped from V and 6 bases from J, the junction kept 6 bases outside the gene matches. As DNA, the CDR3 is TGTGCCAGCAGCTCATCGACAGGGCCCGAGCAGTACTTC. Protein product: CASSSSTGPEQYF.

The CDR3 DNA sequence: TGTGCCACCAGCTCCTGGCGGGCAGATAACACTGAAGCTTTCTTT. Protein sequence: CATSSWRADNTEAFF. V and J are TRBV15 and TRBJ1-1; unclear D gene. The germline V and J ends were trimmed by 5 bases and 2 bases, with 15 bases remaining between them. Germline CDR1 is LNHNV and CDR2 is YYDKDF (reference sequence). This CDR3 is built from 15 residues.

CDR3 amino acids: CASSQDLAGELEQFF. In DNA form, the CDR3 reads TGTGCCAGCAGCCAAGATCTAGCGGGGGAACTTGAGCAGTTCTTC. The chain links TRBV3-1 (or the pseudogene TRBV3-2) to TRBJ2-1; 10 bases align to TRBD2. V was clipped by 0 bases and J by 9 bases; unmatched bases: 5. There are 15 residues in the CDR3. Germline CDR1 reads LGHDT; CDR2 reads YNNKEL (reference sequence).

The chain links TRBV21-1 to TRBJ2-3; the DNA was not used to check the table's D call, TRBD1. TRBV21-1 is a documented pseudogene. CDR3 size: 14 residues. The CDR3 reads CASGDTRMNGTQYF. CDR3 DNA: TGTGCCAGCGGGGACACAAGGATGAACGGTACGCAGTATTTT.